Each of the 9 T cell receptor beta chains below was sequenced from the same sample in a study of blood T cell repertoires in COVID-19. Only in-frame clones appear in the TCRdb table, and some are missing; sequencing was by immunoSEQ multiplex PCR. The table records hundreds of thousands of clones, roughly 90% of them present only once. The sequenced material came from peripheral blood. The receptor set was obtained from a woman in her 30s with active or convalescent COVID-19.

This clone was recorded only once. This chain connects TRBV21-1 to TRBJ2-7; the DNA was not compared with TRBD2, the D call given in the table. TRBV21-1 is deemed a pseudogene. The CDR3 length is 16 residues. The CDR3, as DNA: TGTGCCAGCAGCAACTTAGCGGGACCTTCCTCCTACGAGCAGTACTTC. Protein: CASSNLAGPSSYEQYF.

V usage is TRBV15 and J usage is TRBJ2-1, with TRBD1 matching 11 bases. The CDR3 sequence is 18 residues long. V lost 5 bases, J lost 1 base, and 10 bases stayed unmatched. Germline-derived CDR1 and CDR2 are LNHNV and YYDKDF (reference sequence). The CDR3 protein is CATSPRTGGGGSYNEQFF. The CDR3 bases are TGTGCCACCAGCCCCCGGACAGGGGGCGGGGGGTCCTACAATGAGCAGTTCTTC. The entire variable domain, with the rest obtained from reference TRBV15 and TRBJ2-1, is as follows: DAMVIQNPRYQVTQFGKPVTLSCSQTLNHNVMYWYQQKSSQAPKLLFHYYDKDFNNEADTPDNFQSRRPNTSFCFLDIRSPGLGDTAMYLCATSPRTGGGGSYNEQFFGPGTRLTVL.

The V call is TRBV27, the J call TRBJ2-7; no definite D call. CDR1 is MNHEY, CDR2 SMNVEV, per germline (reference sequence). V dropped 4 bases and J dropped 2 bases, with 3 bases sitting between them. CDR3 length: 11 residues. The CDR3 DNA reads TGTGCCAGCAGTTCTCCCTACGAGCAGTACTTC. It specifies CASSSPYEQYF.

For the CDR3, the DNA is TGTGCCAGCAGCCCGTGGACAGGTAGCAAGGATGAGCAGTTCTTC. The encoded protein is CASSPWTGSKDEQFF. This sequence joins TRBV7-9 and TRBJ2-1; 7 nucleotides align to TRBD1. The CDR3 contains 15 residues. The V segment lost 5 bases and the J segment 8 bases; nucleotides outside the gene matches: 12. Germline V lookup: CDR1 SEHNR, CDR2 FQNEAQ (reference sequence).

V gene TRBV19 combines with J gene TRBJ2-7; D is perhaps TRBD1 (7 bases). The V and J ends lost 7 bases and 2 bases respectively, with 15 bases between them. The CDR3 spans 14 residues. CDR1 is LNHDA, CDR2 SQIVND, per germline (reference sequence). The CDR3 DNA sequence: TGTGCCAGTACCTCAGGGGGGAGCGCCTACGAGCAGTACTTC. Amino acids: CASTSGGSAYEQYF.

The DNA for the CDR3 is TGTGCCACTTCACAGGGGATCGACACTGAAGCTTTCTTT. Protein: CATSQGIDTEAFF. V usage is TRBV15 and J usage is TRBJ1-1; TRBD1 agrees at 7 bases. Germline values: CDR1 LNHNV, CDR2 YYDKDF (reference sequence). The ends lost 9 bases at V and 3 bases at J; junction bases unmatched: 7. The CDR3 totals 13 residues.

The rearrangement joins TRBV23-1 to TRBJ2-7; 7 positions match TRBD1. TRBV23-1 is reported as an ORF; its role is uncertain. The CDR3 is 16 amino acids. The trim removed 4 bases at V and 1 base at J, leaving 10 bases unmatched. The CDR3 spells CASSPSTGETSYEQYF. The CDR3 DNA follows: TGCGCCAGCAGTCCCTCTACAGGGGAGACGTCCTACGAGCAGTACTTC.

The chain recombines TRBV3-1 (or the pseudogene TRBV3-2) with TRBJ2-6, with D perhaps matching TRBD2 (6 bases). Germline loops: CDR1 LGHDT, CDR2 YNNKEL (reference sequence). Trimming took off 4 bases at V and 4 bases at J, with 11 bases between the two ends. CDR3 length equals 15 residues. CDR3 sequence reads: CASSPGTPGANVLTF. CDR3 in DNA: TGTGCCAGCAGCCCCGGGACTCCGGGGGCCAACGTCCTGACTTTC.

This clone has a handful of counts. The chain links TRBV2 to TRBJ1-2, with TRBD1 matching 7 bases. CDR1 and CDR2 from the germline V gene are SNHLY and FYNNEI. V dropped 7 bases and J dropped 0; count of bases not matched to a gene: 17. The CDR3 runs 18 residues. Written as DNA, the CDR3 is TGTGCCAGCATTTACGAATGGGACAGCTCGCAAGCTAACTATGGCTACACCTTC. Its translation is CASIYEWDSSQANYGYTF.